Listed here is a single TCR beta chain. Its specificity is unknown. This entry comes from a study of OX40 agonist ivuxolimab in advanced cancers. Background on the study: Dose-escalation patients' cancers were hepatocellular carcinoma, melanoma, renal cell or head and neck cancer. Males comprised around four fifths of the group, whose mean age was approximately 62 years (range roughly 23 to 80). Partial responses were achieved by three patients, of whom one had hepatocellular carcinoma and two had cutaneous melanoma. Whole-study findings and limits: Clonal expansion was seen in CD4+ and CD8+ blood T cells by week 6 at 0.1 to 3.0 mg/kg.

The germline V and J ends were trimmed by 8 bases and 4 bases, with 9 bases remaining between them. Germline CDR1 and CDR2: MNHNS and SASEGT. CDR3 length equals 12 residues. This table comes from immunoSEQ multiplex PCR, and its TCRdb copy is limited to in-frame clones, with some not included. The data hold around 60,000 clones, with approximately 91% observed a single time. V is TRBV6-1 and J is TRBJ2-1; D may be TRBD1 or TRBD2 (5 bases each). The TCR sequence derives from an adult with an advanced solid tumor such as melanoma, head and neck, liver or kidney cancer. The specimen comprised CD4+ or CD8+ T cells sorted from blood, sampled in a trial of the OX40 agonist ivuxolimab. The CDR3, as DNA: TGTGCCAGCGGGACGACGTACAATGAGCAGTTCTTC. This encodes CASGTTYNEQFF.